The present entry profiles one TCR beta chain with its context. The antigen is undetermined. Library preparation (for TCRbeta) was performed with unique molecular identifiers. TCRdb itself ran the PCR reads through MiXCR, one entry per CDR3 protein. The sample holds around 230,000 distinct CDR3 sequences, more than 15% seen once. The data derive from a study of T-cell reconstitution after alpha-beta-depleted transplantation in children. Germline CDR1 and CDR2: SGHRS and YFSETQ. The CDR3 is made up of 16 amino acids. J gave up 7 bases and V 0 bases, and 8 bases lay outside the gene matches. Study outcomes and limitations: Newly made T cells mostly supplied T-cell counts and diversity one year after transplant. Reported findings indicate that, about two months after transplant, alpha-beta T cells came from several hundred expanded clones, which were derived from non-depleted graft cells.

The rearrangement joins TRBV5-1 to TRBJ2-2; TRBD1 matches 8 bases. The source was PBMCs, mostly from graft donor cells, collected 360 days after TCRalphabeta/CD19-depleted stem cell transplant. The sequence was collected from a male patient aged 2-10 years who had a stem cell transplant for acute lymphoblastic leukemia, so the T cells may come from the graft donor. This CDR3 reads CASSLVAGGANGELFF. The CDR3 nucleotides read TGCGCCAGCAGCTTGGTGGCAGGGGGCGCTAACGGGGAGCTGTTTTTT.